The 18 T cell receptor beta chains below come from one sample, sequenced in a study of blood T cell repertoires in COVID-19. Method: immunoSEQ multiplex PCR; TCRdb's copy keeps in-frame clones and lacks some. The sample yields 300,000 to 400,000 clones, around 89% seen once. What was sequenced was peripheral blood. The receptors were gathered from a woman in her 30s with COVID-19, enrolled during active disease.

The chain links TRBV6-5 to TRBJ2-7; D not resolved. This CDR3 has 14 residues. Trimming pared 0 bases from V and 0 bases from J, leaving 6 bases between. Germline V gives CDR1 MNHEY, CDR2 SVGAGI. In DNA, the CDR3 is TGTGCCAGCAGTTACTCGCGCACCTCCTACGAGCAGTACTTC. Translating gives CASSYSRTSYEQYF.

The V call is TRBV9, the J call TRBJ1-5; 8 bases agree with TRBD1. The CDR3 contains 14 residues. V shed 5 bases and J 3 bases; nucleotides not matched to a gene: 4. Germline V gene sequence: CDR1 SGDLS, CDR2 YYNGEE. CDR3 nucleotides: TGTGCCAGCAGTTTGGGACAGGTCAATCAGCCCCAGCATTTT. Protein product: CASSLGQVNQPQHF.

The chain joins TRBV27 to TRBJ1-2; maybe TRBD1 (5 bases). There are 14 residues in the CDR3. Germline CDR1 is MNHEY and CDR2 is SMNVEV (reference sequence). The V end lost 5 bases, the J end lost 4 bases, and 14 bases lay between the germline ends. As DNA, the CDR3 is TGTGCCAGCAGTCCCGGGACTATTCTCTATGGCTACACCTTC. Amino acids: CASSPGTILYGYTF.

This clone was counted between two and nine times. The chain carries TRBV2 and TRBJ1-2; D remains unclear. CDR3 length: 16 residues. V shed 2 bases and J shed 6 bases, with 19 bases lying between them. Germline V gives CDR1 SNHLY, CDR2 FYNNEI. In nucleotides, the CDR3 is TGTGCCAGCAGTGAATGGCAGCGGGTCGACCCCAATGGCTACACCTTC. Encoded protein: CASSEWQRVDPNGYTF.

This sequence joins TRBV25-1 and TRBJ1-5; 11 bases fit TRBD1. CDR3 length: 15 amino acids. Germline values: CDR1 MGHDK, CDR2 SYGVNS. The junction had 1 base not matched to a gene; V was cut back by 6 bases and J by 0 bases. Here the CDR3 reads CASSGTGGSNQPQHF. CDR3 bases: TGTGCCAGCAGCGGGACAGGGGGTAGCAATCAGCCCCAGCATTTT.

This clone has ten or more counts. The gene calls are TRBV11-3 and TRBJ2-5; 8 bases map to TRBD2. V trimming: 5 bases; J trimming: 2 bases; junction bases outside the gene matches: 4. Germline values: CDR1 SGHNT, CDR2 YENEEA. This CDR3 is built from 14 residues. CDR3 loop: CASSRGLAQETQYF. The CDR3 nucleotides read TGTGCCAGCAGCCGCGGACTAGCTCAAGAGACCCAGTACTTC.

This clone was seen once. The rearrangement joins TRBV5-6 to TRBJ2-1; no clear D gene. The V gene's germline CDR1 is SGHDT and CDR2 YYEEEE. The length of the CDR3 is 17 residues. Trimming took off 4 bases at V and 0 bases at J, with 17 bases between the two ends. CDR3 nucleotides: TGTGCCAGCAGCCCCCCACGATTGAGGCTCTCCTACAATGAGCAGTTCTTC. It codes for CASSPPRLRLSYNEQFF. Full variable domain (remainder filled in from reference TRBV5-6 and TRBJ2-1): DAGVTQSPTHLIKTRGQQVTLRCSPKSGHDTVSWYQQALGQGPQFIFQYYEEEERQRGNFPDRFSGHQFPNYSSELNVNALLLGDSALYLCASSPPRLRLSYNEQFFGPGTRLTVL.

The rearrangement uses TRBV4-2 and TRBJ2-2, with 9 bases matching TRBD1. The CDR3 spans 15 residues. The V and J ends lost 1 base and 3 bases, in that order; junction bases with no gene match: 0. Germline CDR1 LGHNA, CDR2 YNFKEQ. The DNA for the CDR3 is TGTGCCAGCAGCCAAGGGACAGGGGACACCGGGGAGCTGTTTTTT. This translates into CASSQGTGDTGELFF.

This chain connects TRBV3-1 (or the pseudogene TRBV3-2) to TRBJ2-5, with a tentative D call TRBD2 (5 bases). V lost 5 bases and J 4 bases, leaving 17 bases between the germline ends. Per germline, CDR1 LGHDT and CDR2 YNNKEL (reference sequence). The CDR3 runs 15 residues. The CDR3 here is CASSTRWESLETQYF. The CDR3 coding sequence is TGTGCCAGCAGCACGCGATGGGAGTCGCTAGAGACCCAGTACTTC.

V is TRBV6-5 and J is TRBJ1-2; perhaps TRBD1 as D (5 bases). The CDR3 covers 14 residues. Trimming took off 0 bases at V and 7 bases at J, with 12 bases between the two ends. The germline CDR1 and CDR2 sequences are MNHEY and SVGAGI. This CDR3 is CASSYSAGPGGYTF. The CDR3 coding sequence is TGTGCCAGCAGTTACTCGGCAGGGCCGGGTGGCTACACCTTC.

As concerns this clone: A read error may account for a junction end that differs from germline. The rearrangement joins TRBV28 to TRBJ1-6; the D is unclear. Germline V gives CDR1 MDHEN, CDR2 SYDVKM. The CDR3 length is 15 residues. CDR3 sequence: CASSSSWRYSSPLHF. CDR3 in DNA: TGTGCCAGCAGCTCCTCGTGGAGATATAGTTCACCCCTCCACTTT.

The chain recombines TRBV6-5 with TRBJ1-1, with 10 positions matching TRBD1. The CDR3 totals 14 residues. Germline CDR1 reads MNHEY; CDR2 reads SVGAGI. J gave up 3 bases and V 5 bases, and 3 bases lay outside the gene matches. The DNA for the CDR3 is TGTGCCAGCAGTCAGACAGGGGGCTACACTGAAGCTTTCTTT. Translation: CASSQTGGYTEAFF.

The chain links TRBV27 to TRBJ2-3, with no clear D. V was trimmed by 6 bases and J by 2 bases, leaving 15 bases between them. Germline CDR1 MNHEY, CDR2 SMNVEV (reference sequence). The CDR3 loop spans 15 amino acids. The CDR3 DNA reads TGTGCCAGCAGCCTCTCTCCCGGTTCCACAGATACGCAGTATTTT. Translating gives CASSLSPGSTDTQYF.

Concerning this clone itself: Distinct nucleotide sequences in the sample also encode this CDR3. The rearrangement links TRBV24-1 to TRBJ1-1, with a possible D match to TRBD1 (5 bases). Germline CDR1 is KGHDR and CDR2 is SFDVKD. V was trimmed by 9 bases and J by 1 base, leaving 8 bases between them. The CDR3 extends over 12 amino acids. CDR3 coding DNA: TGTGCCACCCAGGGTCAGAACACTGAAGCTTTCTTT. Its translation: CATQGQNTEAFF.

V and J are TRBV7-2 and TRBJ1-3; TRBD1 matches at 7 bases. Unmatched junction bases numbered 10, after V lost 5 bases and J lost 0 bases. Per the germline V gene, CDR1 is SGHTA and CDR2 is FQGNSA. The CDR3 sequence is 17 residues long. The CDR3 spells CASSARQGPSSGNTIYF. CDR3 DNA: TGTGCCAGCAGCGCTAGACAGGGCCCCAGCTCTGGAAACACCATATATTTT.

This sequence joins TRBV29-1 and TRBJ1-5; D gene ambiguous. Trimming shortened V by 6 bases and J by 0 bases, and 9 bases separated the two germline ends. CDR1 and CDR2 from the germline V gene are SQVTM and ANQGSEA. This CDR3 is built from 13 residues. DNA for the CDR3: TGCAGCGTGGGAGCAGGTAGCAATCAGCCCCAGCATTTT. Translating gives CSVGAGSNQPQHF.

The rearrangement uses TRBV28 and TRBJ1-2; D is perhaps TRBD1 (6 bases). There are 17 residues in the CDR3. V lost 4 bases to trimming and J lost 7 bases, with 25 bases between them. The V gene's germline CDR1 is MDHEN and CDR2 SYDVKM. The CDR3 sequence: CASSSAELQGNDSGYTF. CDR3 nucleotide sequence: TGTGCCAGCAGTTCAGCTGAGTTACAGGGTAACGATAGTGGCTACACCTTC.

The chain combines TRBV5-1 with TRBJ2-1; 9 positions match TRBD2. CDR1 is SGHRS and CDR2 is YFSETQ in the germline V gene. CDR3 length: 18 residues. The V and J ends lost 4 bases and 3 bases, in that order; junction bases with no gene match: 14. CDR3 bases: TGCGCCAGCAGCGAGTGGGGTGTCTTAGCGGGGGACTACAATGAGCAGTTCTTC. As protein: CASSEWGVLAGDYNEQFF.